The clone carrying this TCR beta chain was seen many times. Its specificity is not known. Construction of naive CD8 libraries employed about 19,000 to 1,100,000 sorted cells together with 10%, 30% or 50% RNA. CDR1 and CDR2 (germline): MDHEN, SYDVKM. This CDR3 comprises 15 residues. V was pared by 2 bases and J by 3 bases, with 12 bases between. The data originate from a study of molecular identifiers for immune sequencing clone quantification. Making the bulk TCR libraries relied on previously described methods and listed TCR primers. TCRdb re-derived calls from the PCR reads in MiXCR, one entry per CDR3 protein. The sample carries about 630,000 distinct CDR3 sequences, over 25% recorded once. General study results and limits: Whereas clones above 20 RNA copies held under 1% of naive-cell molecules, they held over 97% of effector molecules.

The sequencing sample was made of naive CD8+ T cells from blood, with Jurkat cell RNA spiked in. Subset defined: FACS-sorted CD8+CD4-CCR7+CD45RA+ naive T cells. The V call is TRBV28, the J call TRBJ2-3, with a weak D call TRBD1 (5 bases). The receptor was isolated from a human donor in good health. Some libraries in this study had Jurkat cell RNA spiked in. CDR3 nucleotide sequence: TGTGCCAGCAGTTTACAGGGATTTGCGACAGATACGCAGTATTTT. Its translation: CASSLQGFATDTQYF.